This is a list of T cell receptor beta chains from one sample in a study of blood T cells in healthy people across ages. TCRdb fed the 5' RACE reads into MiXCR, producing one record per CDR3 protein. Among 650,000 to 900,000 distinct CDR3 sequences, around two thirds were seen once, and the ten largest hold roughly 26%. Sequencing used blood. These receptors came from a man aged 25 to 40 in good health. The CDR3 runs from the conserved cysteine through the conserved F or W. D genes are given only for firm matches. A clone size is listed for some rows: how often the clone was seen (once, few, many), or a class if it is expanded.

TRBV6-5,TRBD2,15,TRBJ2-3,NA,CASSYDAGGRGTQYF,TGTGCCAGCAGTTACGACGCGGGGGGCAGGGGTACGCAGTATTTT
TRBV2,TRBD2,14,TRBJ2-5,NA,CASSGLRGQETQYF,TGTGCCAGCAGTGGCTTGCGGGGGCAAGAGACCCAGTACTTC
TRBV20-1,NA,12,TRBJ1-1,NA,CSAPQENTEAFF,TGCAGTGCCCCGCAGGAGAACACTGAAGCTTTCTTT
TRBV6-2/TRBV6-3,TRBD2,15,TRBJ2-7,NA,CASRLPNLAGNEQYF,TGTGCCAGCAGACTGCCCAATCTAGCGGGAAACGAGCAGTACTTC
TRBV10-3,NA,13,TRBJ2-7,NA,CAISGTQGYEQYF,TGTGCCATCAGTGGTACACAGGGTTACGAGCAGTACTTC
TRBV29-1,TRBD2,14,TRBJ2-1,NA,CSVNGLAGSHEQFF,TGCAGCGTGAACGGGCTAGCGGGTAGCCATGAGCAGTTCTTC
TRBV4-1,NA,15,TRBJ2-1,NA,CASSQEEAPYNEQFF,TGCGCCAGCAGCCAAGAGGAGGCACCCTACAATGAGCAGTTCTTC
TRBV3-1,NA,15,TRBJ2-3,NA,CASSQVRSYTDTRYF,TGTGCCAGCAGCCAAGTGCGGTCTTACACAGATACGCGGTATTTT
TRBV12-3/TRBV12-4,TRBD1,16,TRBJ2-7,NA,CASSLARGTGTYEQYF,TGTGCCAGCAGTTTAGCGCGGGGGACAGGGACCTACGAGCAGTACTTC
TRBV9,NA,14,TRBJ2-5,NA,CASSVAAGQETQYF,TGTGCCAGCAGCGTAGCTGCAGGTCAAGAGACCCAGTACTTC
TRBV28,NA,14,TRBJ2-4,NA,CASSLSGFKNIQYF,TGTGCCAGCAGTTTATCCGGGTTTAAAAACATTCAGTACTTC
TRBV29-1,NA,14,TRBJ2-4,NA,CSVEDGWGKNIQYF,TGCAGCGTTGAAGATGGTTGGGGCAAAAACATTCAGTACTTC
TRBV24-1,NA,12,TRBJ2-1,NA,CATSGTSNEQFF,TGTGCCACCAGTGGCACTAGCAATGAGCAGTTCTTC
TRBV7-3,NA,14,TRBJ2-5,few,CASSLTGYQETQYF,TGTGCCAGCAGCCTGACAGGCTATCAAGAGACCCAGTACTTC
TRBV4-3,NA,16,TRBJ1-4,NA,CASSQDLTSTNEKLFF,TGCGCCAGCAGCCAAGATCTCACCTCAACTAATGAAAAACTGTTTTTT
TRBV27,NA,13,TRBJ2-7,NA,CASRRVMTGEQYF,TGTGCCAGCCGCCGGGTCATGACGGGCGAGCAGTACTTC
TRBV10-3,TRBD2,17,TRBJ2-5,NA,CAISDGGTSGAQETQYF,TGTGCCATCAGTGACGGCGGGACTAGCGGGGCACAAGAGACCCAGTACTTC
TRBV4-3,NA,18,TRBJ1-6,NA,CASSQEVAANSYNSPLHF,TGCGCCAGCAGCCAAGAGGTGGCAGCCAACTCCTATAATTCACCCCTCCACTTT
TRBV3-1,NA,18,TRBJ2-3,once,CASSQDPASLESTDTQYF,TGTGCCAGCAGCCAAGATCCGGCTAGCCTCGAGAGCACAGATACGCAGTATTTT
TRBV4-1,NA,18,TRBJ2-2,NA,CASSQDYRGHRPTGELFF,TGCGCCAGCAGCCAAGATTATCGGGGGCACCGCCCCACCGGGGAGCTGTTTTTT
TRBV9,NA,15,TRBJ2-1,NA,CASSAGRSPYNEQFF,TGTGCCAGCAGCGCCGGGCGGAGCCCCTACAATGAGCAGTTCTTC
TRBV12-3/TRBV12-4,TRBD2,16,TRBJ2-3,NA,CASSLAASGGRGTQYF,TGTGCCAGCAGTTTAGCGGCTAGCGGGGGGCGAGGGACGCAGTATTTT
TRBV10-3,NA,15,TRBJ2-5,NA,CAISQSGTGQETQYF,TGTGCCATCAGTCAGTCCGGGACCGGCCAAGAGACCCAGTACTTC
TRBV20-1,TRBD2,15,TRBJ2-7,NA,CSARDEAGGTYEQYF,TGCAGTGCTAGAGATGAGGCGGGAGGAACTTACGAGCAGTACTTC
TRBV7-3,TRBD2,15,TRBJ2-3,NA,CASSSGTQSTDTQYF,TGTGCCAGCAGCAGCGGGACCCAAAGCACAGATACGCAGTATTTT
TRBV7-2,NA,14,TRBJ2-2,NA,CACNPRASTGELFF,TGTGCCTGCAACCCCCGGGCGTCCACCGGGGAGCTGTTTTTT
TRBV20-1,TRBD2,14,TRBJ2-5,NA,CSALGTSGEETQYF,TGCAGTGCTCTCGGGACTAGCGGTGAAGAGACCCAGTACTTC
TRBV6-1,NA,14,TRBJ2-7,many,CASSQPGGAYEQYF,TGTGCCAGCAGTCAACCCGGCGGGGCCTACGAGCAGTACTTC
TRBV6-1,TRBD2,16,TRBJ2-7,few,CASRASGAPSSYEQYF,TGTGCCAGCCGAGCAAGCGGGGCCCCGAGCTCCTACGAGCAGTACTTC
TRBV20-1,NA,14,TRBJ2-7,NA,CSARDLDKSYEQYF,TGCAGTGCTAGGGATCTGGACAAGTCCTACGAGCAGTACTTC
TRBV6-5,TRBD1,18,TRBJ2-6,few,CASSYSWTGLTGANVLTF,TGTGCCAGCAGTTACTCTTGGACAGGTCTGACTGGGGCCAACGTCCTGACTTTC
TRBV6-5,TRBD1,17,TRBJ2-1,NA,CASSYSRQGSSYNEQFF,TGTGCCAGCAGTTACTCCCGACAGGGGAGCTCCTACAATGAGCAGTTCTTC
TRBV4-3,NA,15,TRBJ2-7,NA,CASSPYRGRSYEQYF,TGCGCCAGCAGCCCCTACCGGGGGAGATCCTACGAGCAGTACTTC
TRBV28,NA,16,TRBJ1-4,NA,CASSFMEFGGREKLFF,TGTGCCAGCAGTTTTATGGAGTTCGGGGGGCGAGAAAAACTGTTTTTT
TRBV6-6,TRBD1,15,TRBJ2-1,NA,CASRSGTDLYNEQFF,TGTGCCAGCAGAAGTGGGACAGACCTATACAATGAGCAGTTCTTC
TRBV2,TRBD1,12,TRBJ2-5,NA,CASRDDRGSQYF,TGTGCCAGCAGGGATGACAGGGGCTCTCAGTACTTC
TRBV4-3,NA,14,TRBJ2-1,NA,CASSMRASYNEQFF,TGCGCCAGCAGTATGCGGGCTTCCTACAATGAGCAGTTCTTC
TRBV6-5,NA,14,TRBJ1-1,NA,CASSPDGFRTEAFF,TGTGCCAGCAGCCCGGACGGGTTTAGGACTGAAGCTTTCTTT
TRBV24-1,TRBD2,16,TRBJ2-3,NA,CATSPGLAGGTDTQYF,TGTGCCACCAGTCCCGGACTAGCGGGGGGCACAGATACGCAGTATTTT
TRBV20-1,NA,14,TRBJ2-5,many,CSAQEASGAETQYF,TGCAGTGCCCAGGAGGCTAGTGGGGCGGAGACCCAGTACTTC
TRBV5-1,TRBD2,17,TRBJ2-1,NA,CASSYKGLAVAYNEQFF,TGCGCCAGCAGCTATAAGGGACTAGCGGTTGCCTACAATGAGCAGTTCTTC
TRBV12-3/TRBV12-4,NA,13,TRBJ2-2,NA,CASSPQGNGELFF,TGTGCCAGCAGCCCACAGGGAAACGGGGAGCTGTTTTTT
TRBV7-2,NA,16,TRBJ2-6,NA,CASRYRLGAGANVLTF,TGTGCCAGCAGATACCGTCTAGGGGCCGGGGCCAACGTCCTGACTTTC
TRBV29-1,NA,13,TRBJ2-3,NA,CSDEGLLTDTQYF,TGCAGCGATGAAGGACTCCTCACAGATACGCAGTATTTT
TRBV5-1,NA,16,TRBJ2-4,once,CASSLAAGLAKNIQYF,TGCGCCAGCAGCTTGGCCGCAGGGTTAGCCAAAAACATTCAGTACTTC
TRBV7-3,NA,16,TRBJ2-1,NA,CASSRQGRAYFNEQFF,TGTGCCAGCAGCCGACAGGGGAGGGCCTACTTCAATGAGCAGTTCTTC
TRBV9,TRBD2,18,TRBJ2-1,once,CASRDPLAGGPGSNEQFF,TGTGCCAGCAGAGATCCGTTAGCGGGGGGGCCGGGGTCAAATGAGCAGTTCTTC
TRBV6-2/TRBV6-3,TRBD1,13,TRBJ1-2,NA,CASVRTGNYGYTF,TGTGCCAGCGTGAGGACAGGGAACTATGGCTACACCTTC